This T cell receptor beta chain was captured in a study of blood T cell repertoires in COVID-19. Study as a whole: From the United States, Italy and Spain came samples of acute and convalescent COVID-19.

Measured with immunoSEQ multiplex PCR; TCRdb has only the in-frame clones, and not every one. The table shows roughly 240,000 clones, with 83% occurring only once. Assignment of participants to cohorts was predicated upon participant-reported clinical history. V lost 10 bases and J 2 bases, leaving 14 bases between the germline ends. CDR1 is MRHNA and CDR2 is SNTAGT in the germline V gene. There are 14 residues in the CDR3. The chain has TRBV6-4 and TRBJ2-2; D remains unclear. Sequenced sample: PBMCs or T cells enriched from blood (not recorded which). The source is a middle-aged woman who had been exposed to COVID-19. The CDR3 nucleotides read TGTGCCACCTCGTTCCAGAAAAACACCGGGGAGCTGTTTTTT. It encodes CATSFQKNTGELFF.